This T cell receptor (beta chain) was retrieved from a study of shared clonotypes between healthy human individuals. The CDR3 extends over 16 amino acids. Per the germline V gene, CDR1 is SEHNR and CDR2 is FQNEAQ (reference sequence). V was trimmed by 1 base and J by 3 bases, leaving 13 bases between them. Using immunoSEQ multiplex PCR, the repertoire was profiled, and TCRdb retains in-frame clones only, with some absent. The sample has roughly 2.6 million clones; approximately 90% are singletons. The sequenced material came from naive CD4+ T cells sorted from blood. Subset indicated: CD45RA+ positively selected. The chain employs TRBV7-9 and TRBJ1-5; a possible D gene is TRBD1 (5 bases). The TCR was taken from a man between 18 and 29 years old in good health. CDR3 DNA: TGTGCCAGCAGCTTAGGGCGGGGGGAATCCAATCAGCCCCAGCATTTT. This codes for CASSLGRGESNQPQHF.